A single sample is the source of the 29 T cell receptor beta chains below, sequenced in a study of T cell responses to AZD1222 COVID-19 vaccine. TCRdb keeps only in-frame clones here, not all; method: immunoSEQ multiplex PCR. The sample includes 140,000 to 150,000 clones, about nine tenths seen only once; the top ten take about 4.7%. The sequences come from peripheral blood, collected on day 0 of AZD1222 vaccination. The receptors shown here come from an adult in good health.

V is TRBV6-6 and J is TRBJ2-7; a weak D match, TRBD2 (6 bases). The V gene's germline CDR1 is MNHNY and CDR2 SVGAGI (reference sequence). V was pared by 2 bases and J by 5 bases, with 19 bases between. This CDR3 contains 16 residues. CDR3 protein: CASSYPRERPPDEQYF. The CDR3 nucleotides are TGTGCCAGCAGTTACCCCCGGGAGCGCCCTCCAGACGAGCAGTACTTC.

Here the CDR3 DNA reads TGTGCCAGCAGCTTAGGATCGTTTGGGACAGGGGCCGGTGGCTACACCTTC. Protein product: CASSLGSFGTGAGGYTF. V usage is TRBV7-8 and J usage is TRBJ1-2; 10 bases are shared with TRBD1. V dropped 1 base and J dropped 7; count of bases not matched to a gene: 12. The CDR3 consists of 17 residues. Germline V CDR1 and CDR2: SGHVS, FQNEAQ.

The V call is TRBV28, the J call TRBJ2-1; 7 bases are a match to TRBD2. Unmatched junction bases numbered 6, after V lost 3 bases and J lost 7 bases. The CDR3 spans 14 residues. From germline, CDR1 is MDHEN and CDR2 SYDVKM. The chain's CDR3 is CASSFRWEGNEQFF. In nucleotides, the CDR3 is TGTGCCAGCAGTTTTAGGTGGGAGGGTAATGAGCAGTTCTTC.

The rearrangement links TRBV28 to TRBJ1-1; the D is unclear. The CDR3 contains 15 residues. V was shortened by 4 bases and J by 4 bases, with 16 bases between the two germline ends. Germline V CDR1 and CDR2: MDHEN, SYDVKM. CDR3 sequence: CASSSPRNWVTEAFF. The CDR3 coding sequence is TGTGCCAGCAGTTCCCCTAGGAATTGGGTCACTGAAGCTTTCTTT.

This sequence joins TRBV29-1 and TRBJ1-1, with 9 bases identical to TRBD1. The V gene end was trimmed by 7 bases and the J gene end by 4 bases; junction bases not matched to a gene: 13. This CDR3 spans 15 amino acids. CDR1 and CDR2 from the germline V gene are SQVTM and ANQGSEA. This CDR3 reads CSASGGQGQVTEAFF. The CDR3 DNA is TGCAGCGCCAGCGGAGGACAGGGGCAGGTCACTGAAGCTTTCTTT. Combining the CDR3 with reference TRBV29-1 and TRBJ1-1 gives the whole variable domain SAVISQKPSRDICQRGTSLTIQCQVDSQVTMMFWYRQQPGQSLTLIATANQGSEATYESGFVIDKFPISRPNLTFSTLTVSNMSPEDSSIYLCSASGGQGQVTEAFFGQGTRLTVV.

The genes are TRBV7-9 and TRBJ1-2; a possible D gene is TRBD1 (5 bases). The ends were cut back, 3 bases at V and 6 bases at J, with 14 bases in the middle. Germline V CDR1 and CDR2: SEHNR, FQNEAQ (reference sequence). The CDR3 extends over 14 amino acids. CDR3 DNA: TGTGCCAGCAGCTTTACGGGCAGGGTCCATGGCTACACCTTC. This codes for CASSFTGRVHGYTF.

The chain is built from TRBV5-4 and TRBJ2-3; D is perhaps TRBD1 (6 bases). Germline V lookup: CDR1 SGHNT, CDR2 YYREEE (reference sequence). The CDR3 contains 16 residues. V shed 4 bases and J shed 2 bases, with 17 bases lying between them. CDR3 coding DNA: TGTGCCAGCAGCGCCGACGGACAGCATCCCACAGATACGCAGTATTTT. It translates to CASSADGQHPTDTQYF.

The chain combines TRBV9 with TRBJ1-4, with a tentative D call TRBD1 (6 bases). The CDR3 is 14 residues long. From germline, CDR1 is SGDLS and CDR2 YYNGEE. The V end was cut by 0 bases, the J end by 14 bases, with 17 bases between. CDR3 residues: CASSVAGASDRLFF. The CDR3 DNA sequence: TGTGCCAGCAGCGTAGCAGGGGCCTCCGATAGGCTGTTTTTT.

The V call is TRBV5-4, the J call TRBJ2-2; possibly TRBD2 for D (5 bases). Per germline, CDR1 SGHNT and CDR2 YYREEE (reference sequence). Deletions cut 0 bases from V and 6 bases from J, with 12 bases between. CDR3 length: 15 residues. In DNA, the CDR3 is TGTGCCAGCAGCTTGGGTGCACGGAGGCCCGGGGAGCTGTTTTTT. The encoded protein is CASSLGARRPGELFF.

V usage is TRBV6-2 or TRBV6-3 and J usage is TRBJ1-2; no definite D call. CDR1 and CDR2 (germline): MNHEY, SVGEGT. This CDR3 has 16 residues. V was shortened by 0 bases and J by 6 bases, with 17 bases between the two germline ends. The CDR3 sequence is CASSYSRESRWHGYTF. In nucleotides, the CDR3 is TGTGCCAGCAGTTACTCGCGGGAGTCCCGTTGGCATGGCTACACCTTC.

The rearrangement uses TRBV5-5 and TRBJ1-6; possible D gene TRBD1, 5 bases. The CDR3 totals 14 residues. The germline V gene encodes CDR1 SGHKS and CDR2 YYEKEE (reference sequence). The V and J ends lost 3 bases and 5 bases respectively, with 9 bases between them. CDR3 amino acids: CASSSSTDNSPLHF. The CDR3 region has the DNA TGTGCCAGCAGCTCGTCGACAGATAATTCACCCCTCCACTTT.

The chain links TRBV7-2 to TRBJ2-1; D possibly matches TRBD1 or TRBD2 (5 bases each). This CDR3 contains 14 residues. In germline, CDR1 is SGHTA, CDR2 FQGNSA. Trimming took off 5 bases at V and 6 bases at J, with 14 bases between the two ends. CDR3 in amino acids: CASSTRWDANEQFF. The CDR3, as DNA: TGTGCCAGCAGCACGAGATGGGACGCCAATGAGCAGTTCTTC.

The rearrangement links TRBV2 to TRBJ1-3; D remains ambiguous. With 4 bases removed from V and 2 bases from J, the gap between germline ends came to 12 bases. The CDR3 sequence is 15 residues long. CDR1 is SNHLY and CDR2 is FYNNEI in the germline V gene. CDR3 nucleotides: TGTGCCAGCAGTGTGGCGGGAAACCCTGGAAACACCATATATTTT. Residues: CASSVAGNPGNTIYF. Variable domain in full (rest from reference TRBV2 and TRBJ1-3): EPEVTQTPSHQVTQMGQEVILRCVPISNHLYFYWYRQILGQKVEFLVSFYNNEISEKSEIFDDQFSVERPDGSNFTLKIRSTKLEDSAMYFCASSVAGNPGNTIYFGEGSWLTVV.

This chain joins TRBV24-1 and TRBJ2-3, with D uncertain. With 6 bases removed from V and 6 bases from J, the gap between germline ends came to 15 bases. Germline CDR1 is KGHDR and CDR2 is SFDVKD. This CDR3 is 14 amino acids long. In nucleotides, the CDR3 is TGTGCCACCAGTATTGGGAAGTTAAGGGATACGCAGTATTTT. Translating gives CATSIGKLRDTQYF.

This chain uses TRBV11-2 with TRBJ1-1; TRBD1 matches at 9 bases. From germline, CDR1 is SGHAT and CDR2 FQNNGV. The CDR3 extends over 17 amino acids. After removal of 2 bases from V and 3 bases from J, the junction contained 10 bases not matched to a gene. The CDR3 DNA is TGTGCCAGCAGCTTAAGGTGGACAGGGGCAATCTACACTGAAGCTTTCTTT. Its protein product is CASSLRWTGAIYTEAFF.

This chain uses TRBV9 with TRBJ2-2; D remains ambiguous. V was pared by 4 bases and J by 1 base, with 17 bases between. The CDR3 has 17 residues. Per germline, CDR1 SGDLS and CDR2 YYNGEE. CDR3 coding DNA: TGTGCCAGCAGCCTAGGTGGGGTTCGAGGGAACACCGGGGAGCTGTTTTTT. Translating gives CASSLGGVRGNTGELFF.

V gene TRBV2 combines with J gene TRBJ1-3; D gene unclear. The V end lost 5 bases, the J end lost 3 bases, and 8 bases lay between the germline ends. The germline gives CDR1 SNHLY, CDR2 FYNNEI. This CDR3 region has 13 residues. CDR3 loop: CASSPAHGNTIYF. CDR3 nucleotides: TGTGCCAGCAGTCCGGCCCATGGAAACACCATATATTTT.

The gene calls are TRBV15 and TRBJ2-7, with TRBD1 matching over 8 bases. CDR3 size: 15 residues. The V and J ends lost 0 bases and 2 bases, in that order; junction bases with no gene match: 3. Germline values: CDR1 LNHNV, CDR2 YYDKDF (reference sequence). The CDR3 sequence is CATSRDGQGPYEQYF. The CDR3 DNA sequence: TGTGCCACCAGCAGAGATGGACAGGGACCCTACGAGCAGTACTTC.

The chain recombines TRBV13 with TRBJ1-2; D uncertain. V lost 5 bases and J 9 bases, leaving 19 bases between the germline ends. The CDR3 is 14 amino acids. CDR1 is PRHDT and CDR2 is FYEKMQ in the germline V gene (reference sequence). CDR3 bases: TGTGCCAGCAGCAGACGGGTCCCACGACGTCGCTACACCTTC. Its translation is CASSRRVPRRRYTF.

The chain combines TRBV15 with TRBJ2-1; 13 nucleotides line up with TRBD2. The V segment lost 4 bases and the J segment 6 bases; nucleotides outside the gene matches: 9. The length of the CDR3 is 17 residues. Germline CDR1 and CDR2: LNHNV and YYDKDF (reference sequence). The CDR3, as DNA: TGTGCCACCAGCACACCCCTTGGACTAGCGGGGGTCAATGAGCAGTTCTTC. Amino acids: CATSTPLGLAGVNEQFF. The full variable domain, its missing parts supplied by reference TRBV15 and TRBJ2-1, is DAMVIQNPRYQVTQFGKPVTLSCSQTLNHNVMYWYQQKSSQAPKLLFHYYDKDFNNEADTPDNFQSRRPNTSFCFLDIRSPGLGDTAMYLCATSTPLGLAGVNEQFFGPGTRLTVL.

The chain combines TRBV7-2 with TRBJ2-3, with 9 nucleotides matching TRBD2. Germline-derived CDR1 and CDR2 are SGHTA and FQGNSA. Germline trimming cut 6 bases from V and 4 bases from J; bases unmatched to any gene: 17. The CDR3 has 18 residues. Written as DNA, the CDR3 is TGTGCCAGCAGTCACCCGCGGCGTAGCGGGAGAATCCCAGATACGCAGTATTTT. Translating gives CASSHPRRSGRIPDTQYF. The full variable domain, completed using reference TRBV7-2 and TRBJ2-3, is GAGVSQSPSNKVTEKGKDVELRCDPISGHTALYWYRQSLGQGLEFLIYFQGNSAPDKSGLPSDRFSAERTGGSVSTLTIQRTQQEDSAVYLCASSHPRRSGRIPDTQYFGPGTRLTVL.

The V and J genes are TRBV27 and TRBJ2-7, with 9 bases fitting TRBD2. The CDR3 covers 19 residues. Trimming took 3 bases from V and 3 from J; bases not matched to a gene: 18. CDR1 is MNHEY, CDR2 SMNVEV, per germline (reference sequence). CDR3: CASSFRPASIAGDHYEQYF. The CDR3 DNA reads TGTGCCAGCAGTTTCCGCCCTGCCTCGATAGCGGGAGACCACTACGAGCAGTACTTC.

V and J are TRBV2 and TRBJ2-1; D perhaps matches TRBD2 (5 bases). The germline V and J ends were trimmed by 7 bases and 10 bases, with 20 bases remaining between them. The V gene's germline CDR1 is SNHLY and CDR2 FYNNEI. CDR3 length: 14 amino acids. CDR3 bases: TGTGCCAGCACTCCTATTCTCGGAGGTGGGGAGCAGTTCTTC. It encodes CASTPILGGGEQFF.

This sequence joins TRBV18 and TRBJ2-1, with 10 bases fitting TRBD2. Germline CDR1 KGHSH, CDR2 LQKENI. This CDR3 is built from 16 residues. The junction had 2 bases not matched to a gene; V was cut back by 0 bases and J by 3 bases. CDR3 DNA: TGTGCCAGCTCACCACCTACTAGCGGGATCTACAATGAGCAGTTCTTC. Translation: CASSPPTSGIYNEQFF.

The chain joins TRBV5-6 to TRBJ2-1; TRBD1 matches 7 bases. V lost 1 base, J lost 8 bases, and 12 bases stayed unmatched. The CDR3 contains 16 residues. Germline V gives CDR1 SGHDT, CDR2 YYEEEE. This CDR3 is CASSLYETGFVDEQFF. In nucleotides, the CDR3 is TGTGCCAGCAGCTTGTACGAGACAGGGTTTGTGGATGAGCAGTTCTTC.

The chain has TRBV5-1 and TRBJ1-4; D perhaps matches TRBD1 (6 bases). Trimming took 3 bases from V and 3 from J, leaving 9 bases between them. The germline CDR1 and CDR2 sequences are SGHRS and YFSETQ. This CDR3 contains 14 residues. The CDR3 DNA is TGCGCCAGCAGCTCGGGACAAGCTAATGAAAAACTGTTTTTT. It is translated as CASSSGQANEKLFF.

V gene TRBV28 combines with J gene TRBJ1-5, with D possibly matching TRBD1 (5 bases). CDR1 MDHEN and CDR2 SYDVKM come from the germline V gene. The CDR3 loop spans 17 amino acids. V was shortened by 4 bases and J by 6 bases, with 22 bases between the two germline ends. The DNA of the CDR3 is TGTGCCAGCAGTTCCCCCATCTCACGGGGCGGCGTTCAGCCCCAGCATTTT. The encoded protein is CASSSPISRGGVQPQHF.

This clone was seen only once. V usage is TRBV11-3 and J usage is TRBJ2-7; the D is unclear. Looked up from germline, CDR1 is SGHNT and CDR2 is YENEEA. There are 14 residues in the CDR3. V gave up 0 bases and J gave up 3 bases, with 9 bases separating them. The CDR3 spells CASSLDSSNYEQYF. The CDR3 nucleotides read TGTGCCAGCAGCTTAGACAGTTCGAACTACGAGCAGTACTTC.

V and J are TRBV6-2 or TRBV6-3 and TRBJ2-7, with TRBD2 identical over 11 bases. CDR1 and CDR2 from the germline V gene are MNHEY and SVGEGT. The V and J ends lost 6 bases and 1 base, in that order; junction bases with no gene match: 17. The CDR3 has 19 amino acids. CDR3 bases: TGTGCCAGCAGATACCACCCGACTAGCGGGACAAGACTTTCCTACGAGCAGTACTTC. This codes for CASRYHPTSGTRLSYEQYF.